This record covers a single T cell receptor beta chain. Its matching antigen is unknown. The data stem from a study of beta chain features in type 1 diabetes. As every portion of the isolated RNA was reverse transcribed, the sequencing read expressed TCRB transcripts. The method was immunoSEQ multiplex PCR; TCRdb's version includes in-frame clones alone and lacks a portion of them. This table has 140,000 to 150,000 clones, about 10% appearing once. Study-wide results and limits: Comparison showed that naive, central memory and Treg TCRB repertoires appeared more similar among patients than among healthy donors. Unsettled here was the matter of whether HLA type influences TCRB rearrangement. Shortening of TCRB CDR3s, moderate but significant, appeared in all four CD4+ subsets of Type 1 diabetes patients.

From germline, CDR1 is MGHRA and CDR2 YSYEKL. J was trimmed by 6 bases and V by 0 bases; bases with no gene match: 13. The CDR3 spans 18 residues. This rearrangement joins TRBV4-1 to TRBJ2-1; 8 bases agree with TRBD1. Material: naive CD4+ T cells from blood. The TCR comes from a man younger than 35 in good health. This CDR3 is CASSQDRGTGRALNEQFF. The CDR3, as DNA: TGCGCCAGCAGCCAAGATCGGGGGACAGGCCGGGCCCTCAATGAGCAGTTCTTC.